Listed here are 10 T cell receptor beta chains from one sample, sequenced in a study of blood T cell repertoires in COVID-19 (dated by TCRdb to the early 2020s). Preparation of the library involved the immunoSEQ multiplex PCR assay. TCRdb took this table from immuneACCESS and kept in-frame rearrangements with V and J called. Such tables lack part of the clones; where checked against another copy, unresolved V genes explain under half of the gap, and the rest is unexplained. Counted in this sample were about 170,000 clones; approximately 81% of them appeared once. The ten largest clones represent more than 12% of the sample. Sample: peripheral blood. These receptors were collected from a woman aged 70-85 years with COVID-19, enrolled during active disease.

This chain connects TRBV28 to TRBJ2-3; 7 nucleotides match TRBD2. Germline V gene data show CDR1 as MDHEN and CDR2 as SYDVKM. The J segment lost 4 bases and the V segment lost 5 bases, leaving 12 bases of the junction unmatched. This CDR3 is built from 16 residues. CDR3 region: CASSRSPQGGADTQYF. CDR3 sequence (DNA): TGTGCCAGCAGTCGCTCCCCCCAGGGAGGGGCAGATACGCAGTATTTT.

This clone was recorded only once. The chain is built from TRBV5-6 and TRBJ1-5; 8 bases agree with TRBD1. CDR1 and CDR2 (germline): SGHDT, YYEEEE. J was trimmed by 1 base and V by 3 bases; bases with no gene match: 9. This CDR3 is built from 17 residues. CDR3: CASSWTGTGLSNQPQHF. The CDR3 DNA reads TGTGCCAGCAGCTGGACAGGGACGGGTTTAAGCAATCAGCCCCAGCATTTT. The complete variable domain, with remaining parts taken from reference TRBV5-6 and TRBJ1-5, reads DAGVTQSPTHLIKTRGQQVTLRCSPKSGHDTVSWYQQALGQGPQFIFQYYEEEERQRGNFPDRFSGHQFPNYSSELNVNALLLGDSALYLCASSWTGTGLSNQPQHFGDGTRLSIL.

J is TRBJ1-1 and V is TRBV10-3; a possible D gene is TRBD1 (6 bases). The CDR3 length is 19 residues. The germline V gene has CDR1 ENHRY and CDR2 SYGVKD. V was cut by 2 bases and J by 4 bases, with 26 bases left in between. The CDR3 sequence: CAISEPYPGRGRRSTEAFF. The CDR3 region has the DNA TGTGCCATCAGTGAGCCCTACCCTGGGAGGGGGAGGAGGAGCACTGAAGCTTTCTTT.

This clone appeared a few times. The V and J genes are TRBV7-8 and TRBJ1-3; D gene ambiguous. The CDR3 length is 18 residues. Germline CDR1 is SGHVS and CDR2 is FQNEAQ. Trimming took 0 bases from V and 4 from J, leaving 19 bases between them. The DNA of the CDR3 is TGTGCCAGCAGCTTAGCGTCATTCAGGCGCTCTCTGGGAAACACCATATATTTT. This sequence encodes CASSLASFRRSLGNTIYF. The variable domain in full, with the rest retrieved from reference TRBV7-8 and TRBJ1-3, is GAGVSQSPRYKVAKRGQDVALRCDPISGHVSLFWYQQALGQGPEFLTYFQNEAQLDKSGLPSDRFFAERPEGSVSTLKIQRTQQEDSAVYLCASSLASFRRSLGNTIYFGEGSWLTVV.

The chain recombines TRBV9 with TRBJ1-5; maybe TRBD1 (5 bases). The CDR3 consists of 14 residues. Germline V lookup: CDR1 SGDLS, CDR2 YYNGEE. The V gene lost 2 bases and the J gene lost 6 bases, with 12 bases spanning the gap. Written as DNA, the CDR3 is TGTGCCAGCAGCGTTGGTAGGGGAAGTCAGCCCCAGCATTTT. Encoded protein: CASSVGRGSQPQHF.

The V and J genes are TRBV21-1 and TRBJ1-6; the D call TRBD1 from the table was never checked on the DNA. TRBV21-1 is a documented pseudogene. The CDR3 contains 20 residues. Here the CDR3 DNA reads TGTGCCAGCAGCAAAGCGCAGGGGAAAGCTGTTAACTCCTATAATTCACCCCTCCACTTT. Protein product: CASSKAQGKAVNSYNSPLHF.

The V call is TRBV19, the J call TRBJ2-7; 11 bases fit TRBD2. CDR1 is LNHDA and CDR2 is SQIVND in the germline V gene (reference sequence). Losses at the gene ends were 3 bases for V and 3 bases for J; bases not matched to a gene: 7. The CDR3 length is 16 residues. DNA of the CDR3: TGTGCCAGTAGTATGGGGAGCCTAGCGGGAGGCTACGAGCAGTACTTC. Translating gives CASSMGSLAGGYEQYF.

The genes are TRBV12-3 or TRBV12-4 and TRBJ1-1; maybe TRBD1 (5 bases). This CDR3 has 13 amino acids. Trimming cost V 3 bases and J 5 bases, with 10 bases left between them. CDR3 bases: TGTGCCAGCAGTTTTTCAGGGCGGACTGAAGCTTTCTTT. Translated: CASSFSGRTEAFF.

The chain has TRBV7-9 and TRBJ2-5; TRBD1 agrees at 10 bases. V dropped 5 bases and J dropped 5; count of bases not matched to a gene: 5. The CDR3 runs 14 residues. Germline CDR1 SEHNR, CDR2 FQNEAQ (reference sequence). CDR3 region: CASSADRGRETQYF. The CDR3 DNA reads as TGTGCCAGCAGCGCGGACAGGGGGAGGGAGACCCAGTACTTC. Based on the CDR3 plus reference TRBV7-9 and TRBJ2-5, the full variable domain is DTGVSQNPRHKITKRGQNVTFRCDPISEHNRLYWYRQTLGQGPEFLTYFQNEAQLEKSRLLSDRFSAERPKGSFSTLEIQRTEQGDSAMYLCASSADRGRETQYFGPGTRLLVL.

This clone came up a few times. This chain joins TRBV14 and TRBJ1-1; 12 bases align to TRBD1. From germline, CDR1 is SGHDN and CDR2 FVKESK. V trimming: 2 bases; J trimming: 11 bases; junction bases outside the gene matches: 9. CDR3 length equals 15 residues. The CDR3 loop reads CASSQWTGTGGAAFF. In DNA, the CDR3 is TGTGCCAGCAGCCAATGGACCGGGACAGGGGGCGCGGCTTTCTTT. Combining the CDR3 with reference TRBV14 and TRBJ1-1 gives the whole variable domain EAGVTQFPSHSVIEKGQTVTLRCDPISGHDNLYWYRRVMGKEIKFLLHFVKESKQDESGMPNNRFLAERTGGTYSTLKVQPAELEDSGVYFCASSQWTGTGGAAFFGQGTRLTVV.